The 29 T cell receptor beta chains below all came from one sample that was sequenced in a study of beta chain features in type 1 diabetes. Sequencing targeted expressed TCRB transcripts, as all isolated RNA had been reverse transcribed. Assay: immunoSEQ multiplex PCR; the TCRdb copy retains only in-frame clones and omits some. The sample lists about 290,000 clones; 7.5% to 9.5% were seen once. Material: central memory CD4+ T cells from blood. These receptors were collected from a woman under 30 in good health.

About this clone: Additional DNA sequences in this sample encode the identical CDR3. This chain links TRBV2 with TRBJ2-1; TRBD2 agrees at 8 bases. This CDR3 is built from 15 residues. J lost 2 bases, V lost 2 bases, and 2 bases had no gene match. Germline CDR1 is SNHLY and CDR2 is FYNNEI. Here the CDR3 reads CASSEPGGTYNEQFF. In DNA form, the CDR3 reads TGTGCCAGCAGTGAACCGGGAGGGACCTACAATGAGCAGTTCTTC.

As concerns this clone: Relative to the germline gene, one junction end is altered; a read error may explain this. This sequence joins TRBV28 and TRBJ1-1, with 10 bases that match TRBD1. This CDR3 contains 16 residues. Germline V lookup: CDR1 MDHEN, CDR2 SYDVKM. The CDR3 region is CASREWGTGVNTEAFF. The DNA for the CDR3 is TGTGCCAGCCGCGAGTGGGGGACAGGGGTGAATACTGAAGCTTTCTTT.

This clone was counted between two and nine times. The chain recombines TRBV28 with TRBJ1-6; TRBD1 agrees at 11 bases. The CDR3 is 14 amino acids. Germline loops: CDR1 MDHEN, CDR2 SYDVKM. With V trimmed by 6 bases and J by 12 bases, 7 bases remained unmatched. Here the CDR3 DNA reads TGTGCCAGCAGCCCGGACAGGGGGCATAAACCCCTCCACTTT. It specifies CASSPDRGHKPLHF.

This clone was recorded many times. The rearrangement joins TRBV9 to TRBJ1-2; TRBD1 might be the D (6 bases). The CDR3 has 14 amino acids. The V and J ends lost 0 bases and 7 bases respectively, with 13 bases between them. Germline V lookup: CDR1 SGDLS, CDR2 YYNGEE. The CDR3 here is CASSVGSAGAGYTF. DNA of the CDR3: TGTGCCAGCAGCGTAGGGTCGGCAGGGGCTGGCTACACCTTC.

This clone appeared many times. CDR3 in amino acids: CASSQTGTYEKLFF. The CDR3 bases are TGTGCCAGCAGCCAAACCGGGACGTATGAAAAACTGTTTTTT. The chain recombines TRBV7-2 with TRBJ1-4; perhaps TRBD1 as D (5 bases). Trimming took 5 bases from V and 6 from J, leaving 13 bases between them. CDR1 and CDR2 from the germline V gene are SGHTA and FQGNSA. The CDR3 has 14 residues.

The chain carries TRBV7-2 and TRBJ2-3; D is perhaps TRBD2 (6 bases). Trimming removed 4 bases from V and 0 bases from J, with 11 bases in between. The germline CDR1 and CDR2 sequences are SGHTA and FQGNSA. The CDR3 runs 15 residues. CDR3 in DNA: TGTGCCAGCAGCTCCAACGCGGGAAGCACAGATACGCAGTATTTT. Its translation is CASSSNAGSTDTQYF.

This chain joins TRBV7-2 and TRBJ2-3, with unresolved D. Germline V gene lookup returns CDR1 SGHTA and CDR2 FQGNSA. The V and J ends lost 3 bases and 2 bases respectively, with 15 bases between them. The CDR3 runs to 16 residues. CDR3 nucleotides: TGTGCCAGCAGCTTTTTGGGCTCACTTCCCACAGATACGCAGTATTTT. It is translated as CASSFLGSLPTDTQYF.

V is TRBV7-8 and J is TRBJ1-2; D gene uncertain. In germline, CDR1 is SGHVS, CDR2 FQNEAQ. Trimming removed 7 bases at V and 5 bases at J, with 14 bases between. This CDR3 comprises 13 residues. CDR3 protein: CASTSLWEYGYTF. The CDR3 region has the DNA TGTGCCAGCACCTCCCTTTGGGAGTATGGCTACACCTTC.

In DNA form, the CDR3 reads TGTGCCAGCAGTACAGGGGGGAACACTGAAGCTTTCTTT. This translates into CASSTGGNTEAFF. J is TRBJ1-1 and V is TRBV7-2; 8 bases line up with TRBD1. Trimming removed 6 bases from V and 1 base from J; junction bases left unmatched: 1. The CDR3 has 13 residues. The V gene's germline CDR1 is SGHTA and CDR2 FQGNSA.

This clone was found a few times. This chain connects TRBV5-4 to TRBJ2-5; D call uncertain. Germline CDR1 SGHNT, CDR2 YYREEE (reference sequence). Trimming stripped 2 bases from V and 4 bases from J, with 15 bases between. This CDR3 contains 15 residues. CDR3 nucleotides: TGTGCCAGCAGCTTTGACGGCGGTGGGTTAGAGACCCAGTACTTC. This gives the protein CASSFDGGGLETQYF.

This clone has a handful of counts. The chain employs TRBV29-1 and TRBJ2-3; perhaps TRBD1 as D (5 bases). The germline CDR1 and CDR2 sequences are SQVTM and ANQGSEA. The length of the CDR3 is 14 residues. V lost 2 bases to trimming and J lost 0 bases, with 9 bases between them. CDR3 residues: CSVETGLSTDTQYF. The DNA of the CDR3 is TGCAGCGTTGAAACAGGCCTTAGCACAGATACGCAGTATTTT.

This clone was picked up a small number of times. The rearrangement joins TRBV9 to TRBJ2-3; D unclear. Germline V gene lookup returns CDR1 SGDLS and CDR2 YYNGEE. This CDR3 region has 15 residues. V lost 3 bases to trimming and J lost 2 bases, with 13 bases between them. CDR3 loop: CASSGEVWSTDTQYF. For the CDR3, the DNA is TGTGCCAGCAGCGGCGAAGTTTGGTCCACAGATACGCAGTATTTT.

This clone was counted between two and nine times. This chain uses TRBV2 with TRBJ2-3, with D possibly matching TRBD2 (6 bases). Germline lookup yields CDR1 SNHLY and CDR2 FYNNEI. With 4 bases removed from V and 3 bases from J, the gap between germline ends came to 11 bases. CDR3 length: 14 amino acids. This CDR3 is CASSAYGGTDTQYF. The CDR3 coding sequence is TGTGCCAGCAGTGCTTACGGGGGAACAGATACGCAGTATTTT.

This clone was counted only a few times. The rearrangement links TRBV7-2 to TRBJ1-2; 10 bases match TRBD1. This CDR3 region has 16 residues. Trimming took 5 bases from V and 7 from J; bases not matched to a gene: 13. Germline values: CDR1 SGHTA, CDR2 FQGNSA. CDR3 sequence (DNA): TGTGCCAGCAGCACCCGCCGGTTTGGGACAGGGGTTGGCTACACCTTC. This encodes CASSTRRFGTGVGYTF.

The rearrangement uses TRBV13 and TRBJ2-3; D may be TRBD2 (5 bases). Trimming cost V 5 bases and J 8 bases, with 14 bases left between them. From germline, CDR1 is PRHDT and CDR2 FYEKMQ (reference sequence). CDR3 size: 13 residues. The CDR3 loop is CASSGGPEGTQYF. As DNA, the CDR3 is TGTGCCAGCAGCGGCGGACCCGAGGGTACGCAGTATTTT.

This clone has only a few counts. The V gene is TRBV25-1, the J gene TRBJ2-5; D is perhaps TRBD1 (5 bases). Between the trimmed V and J ends, which lost 2 bases and 4 bases, there was a span of 11 bases. CDR3 length: 14 amino acids. The germline gives CDR1 MGHDK, CDR2 SYGVNS. The CDR3 DNA sequence: TGTGCCAGCAGTGAAGGGCTTAGGGGAGAGACCCAGTACTTC. It encodes CASSEGLRGETQYF. Looking up the rest from reference TRBV25-1 and TRBJ2-5 gives the full variable domain: EADIYQTPRYLVIGTGKKITLECSQTMGHDKMYWYQQDPGMELHLIHYSYGVNSTEKGDLSSESTVSRIRTEHFPLTLESARPSHTSQYLCASSEGLRGETQYFGPGTRLLVL.

This clone has only a few counts. The chain combines TRBV30 with TRBJ1-5, with D maybe TRBD1 (6 bases). Looked up from germline, CDR1 is GTSNPN and CDR2 is SVGIG (reference sequence). The CDR3 consists of 15 residues. V lost 0 bases and J lost 7, with 16 bases in between. CDR3 amino acids: CAWSVGRGTFQPQHF. The DNA of the CDR3 is TGTGCCTGGAGTGTAGGCAGGGGAACTTTCCAGCCCCAGCATTTT.

This chain connects TRBV2 to TRBJ1-1; D not certain. The germline gives CDR1 SNHLY, CDR2 FYNNEI. The CDR3 covers 13 residues. V dropped 6 bases and J dropped 2 bases, with 10 bases sitting between them. CDR3 protein: CASRARGNTEAFF. CDR3 coding DNA: TGTGCCAGCAGGGCACGGGGAAACACTGAAGCTTTCTTT.

A remark on this clone: At one boundary the junction diverges from the germline segment, which might be a read error. This chain connects TRBV7-7 to TRBJ2-1; 9 bases match TRBD2. Germline loops: CDR1 SSHAT, CDR2 FNYEAQ (reference sequence). This CDR3 comprises 18 residues. The CDR3 spells CASSLGRREGRIWNEQFF. The CDR3 DNA reads as TGTGCTAGCAGCTTGGGCCGGCGGGAGGGTCGCATTTGGAATGAGCAGTTCTTC.

This chain joins TRBV5-8 and TRBJ2-3, with a possible D match to TRBD2 (5 bases). Looked up from germline, CDR1 is SGHTS and CDR2 is YDEGEE. Deletions cut 2 bases from V and 2 bases from J, with 18 bases between. The CDR3 extends over 17 amino acids. The CDR3 nucleotides read TGTGCCAGCAGCTTCCAAGGTAGAGGGTCGGCCACAGATACGCAGTATTTT. Translating it yields CASSFQGRGSATDTQYF. Combining the CDR3 with reference TRBV5-8 and TRBJ2-3 gives the whole variable domain EAGVTQSPTHLIKTRGQQATLRCSPISGHTSVYWYQQALGLGLQFLLWYDEGEERNRGNFPPRFSGRQFPNYSSELNVNALELEDSALYLCASSFQGRGSATDTQYFGPGTRLTVL.

This clone was recorded a few times. The genes are TRBV5-6 and TRBJ2-4; D call uncertain. Germline V lookup: CDR1 SGHDT, CDR2 YYEEEE. Trimming took off 2 bases at V and 2 bases at J, with 8 bases between the two ends. The CDR3 covers 14 residues. The CDR3 region is CASSFRMTKNIQYF. Here the CDR3 DNA reads TGTGCCAGCAGCTTTAGAATGACCAAAAACATTCAGTACTTC.

This clone appeared a few times. V gene TRBV7-3 combines with J gene TRBJ2-3; D not certain. Germline-derived CDR1 and CDR2 are SGHTA and FQGTGA. This CDR3 contains 13 residues. With 4 bases removed from V and 3 bases from J, the gap between germline ends came to 8 bases. This CDR3 reads CASSSDITDTQYF. The CDR3 DNA reads TGTGCCAGCAGCTCCGACATTACAGATACGCAGTATTTT.

The chain joins TRBV7-3 to TRBJ2-2, with D possibly being TRBD2 (5 bases). The CDR3 has 14 residues. Germline CDR1 and CDR2: SGHTA and FQGTGA. V lost 5 bases and J 1 base, leaving 8 bases between the germline ends. The CDR3 is CASSPRENTGELFF. CDR3 bases: TGTGCCAGCAGCCCGAGGGAGAACACCGGGGAGCTGTTTTTT.

The J gene is TRBJ2-2, the V gene TRBV9; a possible D gene is TRBD1 (5 bases). This CDR3 is built from 14 residues. CDR1 is SGDLS and CDR2 is YYNGEE in the germline V gene. V lost 1 base and J lost 3, with 7 bases in between. This CDR3 reads CASSVTRDTGELFF. The CDR3 DNA is TGTGCCAGCAGCGTAACCAGGGACACCGGGGAGCTGTTTTTT.

This clone has at least ten counts. The J gene is TRBJ2-3, the V gene TRBV10-2, with D uncertain. CDR1 is WSHSY, CDR2 SAAADI, per germline. V was trimmed by 0 bases and J by 0 bases, leaving 7 bases between them. CDR3 length: 15 amino acids. The CDR3 is CASSESYTSTDTQYF. CDR3 bases: TGCGCCAGCAGTGAGTCGTATACTAGCACAGATACGCAGTATTTT.

This clone has a count of ten or more. The chain combines TRBV5-4 with TRBJ2-7; the D is unclear. The CDR3 length is 14 residues. Trimming stripped 3 bases from V and 0 bases from J, with 10 bases between. The germline CDR1 and CDR2 sequences are SGHNT and YYREEE (reference sequence). DNA for the CDR3: TGTGCCAGCAGCTGGACGCCGAGCTCCTACGAGCAGTACTTC. Residues: CASSWTPSSYEQYF.

This clone was observed a handful of times. This sequence may be a read error, since a much larger clone differs from it by one base. The V call is TRBV4-3, the J call TRBJ2-6; no reliable D call. This CDR3 is built from 15 residues. The germline V and J ends were trimmed by 5 bases and 2 bases, with 10 bases remaining between them. Germline lookup yields CDR1 LGHNA and CDR2 YSLEER. This CDR3 is CASSLSQPGANVLTF. In nucleotides, the CDR3 is TGCGCCAGCAGCTTGTCACAGCCTGGGGCCAACGTCCTGACTTTC.

V gene TRBV11-2 combines with J gene TRBJ1-1, with 8 nucleotides matching TRBD1. Germline CDR1 is SGHAT and CDR2 is FQNNGV. The trim removed 1 base at V and 2 bases at J, leaving 9 bases unmatched. The CDR3 is 17 residues long. The CDR3, as DNA: TGTGCCAGCAGCTTAGTGGCCAGGGGGCTCTTAAACACTGAAGCTTTCTTT. Encoded protein: CASSLVARGLLNTEAFF.

This clone appeared a few times. Distinct nucleotide sequences in the sample also encode this CDR3. The chain joins TRBV7-6 to TRBJ2-2; TRBD1 agrees at 8 bases. With V trimmed by 5 bases and J by 2 bases, 4 bases remained unmatched. Germline V gene sequence: CDR1 SGHVS, CDR2 FNYEAQ. The CDR3 totals 15 residues. CDR3 nucleotide sequence: TGTGCCAGCAGCCGGACAGGGACTAACACCGGGGAGCTGTTTTTT. Its translation: CASSRTGTNTGELFF. Variable domain in full (rest from reference TRBV7-6 and TRBJ2-2): GAGVSQSPRYKVTKRGQDVALRCDPISGHVSLYWYRQALGQGPEFLTYFNYEAQQDKSGLPNDRFSAERPEGSISTLTIQRTEQRDSAMYRCASSRTGTNTGELFFGEGSRLTVL.